Below, one T cell receptor beta chain is given with its context. These data originate in a study of CD8 T cells in ankylosing spondylitis. TCRdb recomputed calls from the 5' RACE reads with MiXCR, one row per CDR3 protein. The data hold under 300,000 distinct CDR3 sequences, with over 15% observed a single time. There are 19 residues in the CDR3. Per germline, CDR1 MGHRA and CDR2 YSYEKL. With V trimmed by 5 bases and J by 0 bases, 16 bases remained unmatched. The receptor's source is a male donor with ankylosing spondylitis or in good health (not recorded which). The sample consisted of blood, either unsorted or a sorted T cell fraction (not recorded which). The chain carries TRBV4-1 and TRBJ2-1; 7 nucleotides match TRBD2. CDR3 residues: CASSFRLAPDLSSYNEQFF. CDR3 sequence (DNA): TGCGCCAGCAGCTTCCGACTAGCCCCCGATCTTAGCTCCTACAATGAGCAGTTCTTC.